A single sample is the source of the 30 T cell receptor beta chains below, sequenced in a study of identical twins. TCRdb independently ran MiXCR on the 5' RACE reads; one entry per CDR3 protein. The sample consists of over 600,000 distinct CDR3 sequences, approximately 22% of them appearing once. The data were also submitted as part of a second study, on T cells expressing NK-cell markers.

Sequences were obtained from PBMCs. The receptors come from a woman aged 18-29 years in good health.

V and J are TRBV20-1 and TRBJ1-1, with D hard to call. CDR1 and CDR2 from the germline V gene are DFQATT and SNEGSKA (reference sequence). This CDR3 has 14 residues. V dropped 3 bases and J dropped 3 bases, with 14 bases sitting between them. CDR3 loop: CSASLLGLDTEAFF. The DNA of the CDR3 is TGCAGTGCTAGTCTTCTGGGTCTCGACACTGAAGCTTTCTTT.

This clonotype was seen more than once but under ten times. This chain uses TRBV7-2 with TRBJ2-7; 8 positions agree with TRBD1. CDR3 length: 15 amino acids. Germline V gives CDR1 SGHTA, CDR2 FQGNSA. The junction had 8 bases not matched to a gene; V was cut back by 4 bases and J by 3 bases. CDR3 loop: CASSWPGQVFYEQYF. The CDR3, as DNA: TGTGCCAGCAGCTGGCCGGGACAGGTTTTCTACGAGCAGTACTTC.

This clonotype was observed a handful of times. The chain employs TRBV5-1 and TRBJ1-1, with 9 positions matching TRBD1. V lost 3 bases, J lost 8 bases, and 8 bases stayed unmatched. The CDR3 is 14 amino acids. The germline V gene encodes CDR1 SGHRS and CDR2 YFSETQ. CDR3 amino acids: CASSSHLDRGEAFF. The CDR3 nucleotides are TGCGCCAGCAGCTCCCATTTGGACAGGGGAGAAGCTTTCTTT.

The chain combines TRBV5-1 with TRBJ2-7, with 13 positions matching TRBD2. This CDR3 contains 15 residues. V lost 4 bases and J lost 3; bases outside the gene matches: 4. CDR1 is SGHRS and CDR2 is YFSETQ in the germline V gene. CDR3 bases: TGCGCCAGCAGCCCAGGGACTAGCGGGAACTACGAGCAGTACTTC. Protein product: CASSPGTSGNYEQYF.

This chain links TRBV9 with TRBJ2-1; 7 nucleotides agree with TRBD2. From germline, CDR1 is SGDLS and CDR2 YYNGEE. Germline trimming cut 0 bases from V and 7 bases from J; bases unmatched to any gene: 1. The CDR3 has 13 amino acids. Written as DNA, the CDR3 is TGTGCCAGCAGCGTAGGTAGCGGGAATGAGCAGTTCTTC. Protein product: CASSVGSGNEQFF.

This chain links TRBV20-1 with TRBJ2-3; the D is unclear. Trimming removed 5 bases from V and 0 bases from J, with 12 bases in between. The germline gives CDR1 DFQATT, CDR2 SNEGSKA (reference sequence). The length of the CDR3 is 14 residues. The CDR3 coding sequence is TGCAGTGCTTACGACGGAGTCAGCACAGATACGCAGTATTTT. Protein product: CSAYDGVSTDTQYF.

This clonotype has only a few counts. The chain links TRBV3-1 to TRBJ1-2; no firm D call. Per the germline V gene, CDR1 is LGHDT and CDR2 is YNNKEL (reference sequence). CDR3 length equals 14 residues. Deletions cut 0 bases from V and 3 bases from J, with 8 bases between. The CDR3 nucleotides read TGTGCCAGCAGCCAAGACGGGAACTACTATGGCTACACCTTC. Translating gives CASSQDGNYYGYTF.

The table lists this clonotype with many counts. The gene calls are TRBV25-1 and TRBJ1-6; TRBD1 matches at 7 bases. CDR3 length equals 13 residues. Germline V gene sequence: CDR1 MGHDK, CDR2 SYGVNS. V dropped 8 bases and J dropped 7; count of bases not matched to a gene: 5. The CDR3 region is CASLGTANSPLHF. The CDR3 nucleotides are TGTGCCAGCCTGGGGACAGCGAATTCACCCCTCCACTTT.

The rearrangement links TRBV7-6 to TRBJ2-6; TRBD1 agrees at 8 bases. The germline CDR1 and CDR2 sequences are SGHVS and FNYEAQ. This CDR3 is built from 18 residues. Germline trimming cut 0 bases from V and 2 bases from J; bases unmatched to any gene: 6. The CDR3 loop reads CASSLAFRGRAGANVLTF. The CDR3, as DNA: TGTGCCAGCAGCTTAGCGTTCAGGGGGCGAGCTGGGGCCAACGTCCTGACTTTC.

The CDR3 bases are TGTGCCAGCAGCCCGGGGCGGGGATGGAACACCGGGGAGCTGTTTTTT. This encodes CASSPGRGWNTGELFF. The chain recombines TRBV7-9 with TRBJ2-2; the D gene is possibly TRBD2 (6 bases). V dropped 5 bases and J dropped 1 base, with 14 bases sitting between them. The CDR3 is 16 amino acids. The germline CDR1 and CDR2 sequences are SEHNR and FQNEAQ (reference sequence).

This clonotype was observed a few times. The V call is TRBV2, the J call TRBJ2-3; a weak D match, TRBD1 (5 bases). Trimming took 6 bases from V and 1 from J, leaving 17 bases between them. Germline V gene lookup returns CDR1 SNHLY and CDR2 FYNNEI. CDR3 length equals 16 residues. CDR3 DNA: TGTGCCAGCAGCCCCTTGAACACAGGTGGCACAGATACGCAGTATTTT. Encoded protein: CASSPLNTGGTDTQYF.

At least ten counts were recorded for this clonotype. CDR3 nucleotide sequence: TGCAGTGCTAGAGATCCGGGGGAAGGTCCCCAGCATTTT. Translating it yields CSARDPGEGPQHF. V usage is TRBV20-1 and J usage is TRBJ1-5; weak D call: TRBD1 (5 bases). CDR1 DFQATT and CDR2 SNEGSKA come from the germline V gene (reference sequence). Trimming took off 0 bases at V and 10 bases at J, with 13 bases between the two ends. CDR3 length equals 13 residues.

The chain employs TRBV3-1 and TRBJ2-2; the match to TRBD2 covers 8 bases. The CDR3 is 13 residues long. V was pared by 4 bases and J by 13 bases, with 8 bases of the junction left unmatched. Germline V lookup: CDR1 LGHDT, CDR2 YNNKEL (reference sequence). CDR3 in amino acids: CASSPRTSFGLFF. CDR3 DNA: TGTGCCAGCAGCCCCCGGACTAGCTTCGGGCTGTTTTTT.

This CDR3 reads CASSLGTGYTF. The CDR3 DNA follows: TGTGCCAGCAGCTTAGGGACTGGCTACACCTTC. The chain combines TRBV7-9 with TRBJ1-2; no firm D call. The CDR3 contains 11 residues. The germline V gene has CDR1 SEHNR and CDR2 FQNEAQ (reference sequence). V was clipped by 1 base and J by 7 bases, with 4 bases between them.

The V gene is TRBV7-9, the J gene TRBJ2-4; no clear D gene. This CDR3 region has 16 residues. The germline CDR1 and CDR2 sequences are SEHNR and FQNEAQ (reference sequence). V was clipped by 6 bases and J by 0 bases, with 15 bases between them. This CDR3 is CASSTGQTIAKNIQYF. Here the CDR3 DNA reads TGTGCCAGCAGTACCGGGCAGACGATAGCCAAAAACATTCAGTACTTC.

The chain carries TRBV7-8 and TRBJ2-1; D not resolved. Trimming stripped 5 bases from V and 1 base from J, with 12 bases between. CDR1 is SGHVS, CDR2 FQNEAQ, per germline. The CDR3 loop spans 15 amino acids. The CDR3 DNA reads TGTGCCAGCAGCCCGGAGCTAGGATCCTACAATGAGCAGTTCTTC. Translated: CASSPELGSYNEQFF.

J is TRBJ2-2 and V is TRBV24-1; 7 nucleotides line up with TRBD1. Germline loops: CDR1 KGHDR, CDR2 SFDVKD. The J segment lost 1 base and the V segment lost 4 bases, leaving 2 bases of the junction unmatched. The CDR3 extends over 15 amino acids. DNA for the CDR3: TGTGCCACCAGTGACCGACAGGGGAACACCGGGGAGCTGTTTTTT. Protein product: CATSDRQGNTGELFF.

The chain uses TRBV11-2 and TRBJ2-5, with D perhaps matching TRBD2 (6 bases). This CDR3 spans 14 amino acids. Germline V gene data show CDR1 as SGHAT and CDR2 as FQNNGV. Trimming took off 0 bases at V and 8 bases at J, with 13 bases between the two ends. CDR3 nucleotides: TGTGCCAGCAGCTTAGAGCGGGATGGCACCACCCAGTACTTC. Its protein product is CASSLERDGTTQYF.

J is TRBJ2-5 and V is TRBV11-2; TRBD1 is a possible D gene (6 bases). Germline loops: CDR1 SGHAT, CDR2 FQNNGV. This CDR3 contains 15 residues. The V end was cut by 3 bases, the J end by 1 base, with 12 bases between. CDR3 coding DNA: TGTGCCAGCAGCTTGGGGGCAGGGGTCCAAGAGACCCAGTACTTC. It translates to CASSLGAGVQETQYF.

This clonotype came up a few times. This chain's CDR3 is CSARDTWQNEQFF. The DNA of the CDR3 is TGCAGTGCTAGAGATACATGGCAGAATGAGCAGTTCTTC. The J gene is TRBJ2-1, the V gene TRBV20-1; the D is unclear. Trimming stripped 0 bases from V and 7 bases from J, with 10 bases between. Germline V gene lookup returns CDR1 DFQATT and CDR2 SNEGSKA (reference sequence). The CDR3 consists of 13 residues.

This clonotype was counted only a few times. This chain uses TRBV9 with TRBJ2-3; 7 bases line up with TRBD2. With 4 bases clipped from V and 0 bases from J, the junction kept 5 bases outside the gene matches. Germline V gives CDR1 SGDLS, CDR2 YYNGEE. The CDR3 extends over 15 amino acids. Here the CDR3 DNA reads TGTGCCAGCAGCATCAGCGGGACTAGCACAGATACGCAGTATTTT. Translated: CASSISGTSTDTQYF.

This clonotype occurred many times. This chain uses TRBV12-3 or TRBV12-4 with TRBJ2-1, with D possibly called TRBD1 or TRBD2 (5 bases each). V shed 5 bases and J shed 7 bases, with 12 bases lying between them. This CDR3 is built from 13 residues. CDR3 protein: CASSRDGRNEQFF. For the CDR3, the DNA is TGTGCCAGCAGTCGGGACGGAAGAAATGAGCAGTTCTTC.

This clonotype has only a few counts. DNA of the CDR3: TGCAGCGTTGAAATCCAGGGGACCACTGAAGCTTTCTTT. Amino acid sequence: CSVEIQGTTEAFF. The V call is TRBV29-1, the J call TRBJ1-1; D may be TRBD1 (6 bases). In germline, CDR1 is SQVTM, CDR2 ANQGSEA. Trimming removed 2 bases from V and 4 bases from J, with 11 bases in between. The CDR3 totals 13 residues.

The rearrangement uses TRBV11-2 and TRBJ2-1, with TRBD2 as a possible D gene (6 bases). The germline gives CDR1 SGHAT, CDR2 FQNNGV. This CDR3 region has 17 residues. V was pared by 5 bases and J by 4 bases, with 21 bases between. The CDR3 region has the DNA TGTGCCAGCAGCCGACTCCCCCCCGGGACTTCATACAATGAGCAGTTCTTC. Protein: CASSRLPPGTSYNEQFF. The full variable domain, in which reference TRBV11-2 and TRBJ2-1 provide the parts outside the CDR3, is EAGVAQSPRYKIIEKRQSVAFWCNPISGHATLYWYQQILGQGPKLLIQFQNNGVVDDSQLPKDRFSAERLKGVDSTLKIQPAKLEDSAVYLCASSRLPPGTSYNEQFFGPGTRLTVL.

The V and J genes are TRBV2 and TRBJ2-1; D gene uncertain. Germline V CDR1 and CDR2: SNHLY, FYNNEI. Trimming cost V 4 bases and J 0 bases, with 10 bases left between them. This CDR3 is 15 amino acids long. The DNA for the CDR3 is TGTGCCAGCAGTGCGCACATTCGCTCCTACAATGAGCAGTTCTTC. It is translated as CASSAHIRSYNEQFF.

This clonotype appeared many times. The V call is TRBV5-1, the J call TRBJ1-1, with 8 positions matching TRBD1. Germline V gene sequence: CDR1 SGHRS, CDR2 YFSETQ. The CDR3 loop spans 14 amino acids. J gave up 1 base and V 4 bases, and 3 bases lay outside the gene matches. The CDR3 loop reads CASSRGTGNTEAFF. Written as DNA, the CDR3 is TGCGCCAGCAGCCGCGGGACAGGGAACACTGAAGCTTTCTTT.

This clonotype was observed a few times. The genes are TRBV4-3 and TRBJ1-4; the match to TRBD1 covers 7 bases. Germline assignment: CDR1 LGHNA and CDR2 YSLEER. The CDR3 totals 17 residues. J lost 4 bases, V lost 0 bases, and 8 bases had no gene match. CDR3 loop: CASSQEVVGQRNEKLFF. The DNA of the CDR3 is TGCGCCAGCAGCCAAGAAGTAGTGGGACAGCGTAATGAAAAACTGTTTTTT.

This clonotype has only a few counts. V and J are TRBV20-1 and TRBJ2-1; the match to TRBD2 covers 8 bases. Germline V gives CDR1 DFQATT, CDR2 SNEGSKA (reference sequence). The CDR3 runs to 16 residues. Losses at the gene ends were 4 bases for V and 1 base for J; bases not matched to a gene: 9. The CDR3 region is CSATERTSGSYNEQFF. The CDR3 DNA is TGCAGTGCTACCGAAAGAACTAGCGGTTCCTACAATGAGCAGTTCTTC.

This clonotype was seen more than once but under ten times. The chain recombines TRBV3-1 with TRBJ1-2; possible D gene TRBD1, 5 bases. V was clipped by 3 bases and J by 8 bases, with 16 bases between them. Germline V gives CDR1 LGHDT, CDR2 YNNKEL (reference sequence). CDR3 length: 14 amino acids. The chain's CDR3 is CASSHRDLPEGYTF. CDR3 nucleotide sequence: TGTGCCAGCAGCCACCGGGACCTACCGGAAGGCTACACCTTC.

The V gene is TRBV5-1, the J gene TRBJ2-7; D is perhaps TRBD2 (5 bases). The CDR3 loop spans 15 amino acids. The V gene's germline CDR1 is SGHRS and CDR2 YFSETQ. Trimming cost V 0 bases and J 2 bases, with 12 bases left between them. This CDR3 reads CASSLVAEEAYEQYF. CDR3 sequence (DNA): TGCGCCAGCAGCTTGGTTGCGGAGGAGGCCTACGAGCAGTACTTC.